This T cell receptor (beta chain) was documented in a study of molecular identifiers for immune sequencing clone quantification. Germline V lookup: CDR1 MGHDK, CDR2 SYGVNS. The V end was cut by 5 bases, the J end by 0 bases, with 15 bases between. The CDR3 is made up of 16 amino acids. This clonotype was found many times. Its antigen remains unidentified. TCRdb re-called the PCR reads with MiXCR, one entry per CDR3 protein. The sample has over 600,000 distinct CDR3 sequences, just under 20% seen once. Overall study results and limits: Shared barcodes on identical TCR molecules could underestimate the sizes of highly expanded clones.

The chain employs TRBV25-1 and TRBJ2-3, with a tentative D call TRBD2 (6 bases). The TCR was taken from a human donor in good health. Some libraries in this study had Jurkat cell RNA spiked in. Material: naive CD8+ T cells from blood, with Jurkat cell RNA spiked in. The subset was: FACS-sorted CD8+CD4-CCR7+CD45RA+ naive T cells. CDR3 loop: CASSPGTETSTDTQYF. In nucleotides, the CDR3 is TGTGCCAGCAGTCCTGGGACTGAAACTAGCACAGATACGCAGTATTTT.